This T cell receptor beta chain was recovered during a study of blood T cell repertoires in COVID-19 (dated by TCRdb to 2018 to 2021). With regard to the full study: Collaborator samples came from the United States, Italy and Spain and covered acute and convalescent phases of COVID-19. The dataset comprised deeply sampled blood TCRbeta repertoires from subjects exposed to, actively infected with, or recovered from COVID-19. Nearly every sample came with metadata listing a de-identified subject ID, COVID-19 status, age in years and sex. The repertoires were released in a freely available public database meant as a resource for research on the immune response to SARS-CoV-2. Where available, HLA class I and class II types were taken from metadata supplied by the sample provider and were not determined by assay-based typing. The material from the prospective study consisted of cDNA or gDNA derived from T cells, B-cell-depleted T cells, or PBMCs. The samples were drawn from the first 160 participants of the ongoing ImmuneRACE study and from 950 to 1,500 subjects provided by 6 global collaborators. General findings and caveats noted by the study authors: The quantity of clinical and demographic metadata differed by source and by participant and was supplied without curation.

TCRbeta CDR3 regions were amplified from genomic DNA using the immunoSEQ Assay, a bias-controlled multiplex PCR. For the original study's pipeline: Within the assay, amplification of reference gene primers was used to estimate how many nucleated cells each sample contained. To quantify the absolute abundance of each unique TCRbeta CDR3 rearrangement, sequence reads were collapsed and filtered. Productive Simpson clonality was computed per sample as the square root of Simpson's diversity index over productive rearrangements. Entries here come from immuneACCESS through TCRdb and include only in-frame sequences with V and J called. Some clones fail to appear in such tables; in the studies checked, an unresolved V gene covers under half of the shortfall, and the cause of the remainder is unknown. D and trimming come from the DNA, and the V and J calls and clone size come from that table. The sample table shows 140,000 to 150,000 clones, and over 80% are seen once. 37% of the sample belongs to the ten largest clones.

CDR1 and CDR2, looked up from the germline V gene, are MNHEY and SVGAGI. V is pared back by 4 bases and J by 7 bases, with 8 bases lying between the germline termini. Its CDR3 holds 13 amino acids, cysteine through phenylalanine. The read is trimmed to its CDR3 DNA, 39 bases read in frame from base 1. A second Seattle source provided samples from volunteer blood donors who had recovered from COVID-19. Collaborating institutions collected whole blood in K2EDTA tubes following their own protocols. For TCRbeta analysis, collaborators shipped samples in one of three forms: frozen whole blood, isolated PBMCs, or DNA extracted from either of those sample types. In regard to this clone: What this receptor recognizes is not known. Base quality data are lacking; no much larger clone is found one base away.

The sequenced material came from peripheral blood. The V and J segments used are TRBV6-5 and TRBJ1-6, with no reliable assignment of the D segment. This sequence originates from a middle-aged man who had recovered from COVID-19. In nucleotides, the sequence is TGTGCCAGCAGTTTAGCAGTAAATTCACCCCTCCACTTT. This codes for CASSLAVNSPLHF.